The T cell receptor (beta chain) under discussion was sequenced for a study of OX40 agonist ivuxolimab in advanced cancers. The wider study: People in dose escalation had one of these cancers: hepatocellular carcinoma, melanoma, renal cell or head and neck cancer.

About this clone itself: Its antigen is unidentified.

Assay: immunoSEQ multiplex PCR; the TCRdb copy retains only in-frame clones and omits some. The repertoire holds around 15,000 clones, with about nine tenths as singletons. Study-level points and caveats: By week 6 at 0.1 to 3.0 mg/kg, blood CD4+ and CD8+ T cells had expanded clonally. CD4+ T cells averaged fewer expanded clones than CD8+ T cells.

The CDR3 contains 15 residues. The germline gives CDR1 LGHNA, CDR2 YSLEER. Trimming cost V 0 bases and J 6 bases, with 14 bases left between them. The sample was CD4+ or CD8+ T cells sorted from blood, taken in a trial of the OX40 agonist ivuxolimab. This sequence originates from an adult with an advanced solid tumor such as melanoma, head and neck, liver or kidney cancer. The chain couples TRBV4-3 to TRBJ1-1; TRBD1 is a possible D gene (5 bases). CDR3 DNA sequence: TGCGCCAGCAGCCAAGATGGCTTAGGGACGGCTGAAGCTTTCTTT. Translated: CASSQDGLGTAEAFF.